These 7 T cell receptor beta chains came from one sample sequenced in a study of blood T cell repertoires in COVID-19. Method: immunoSEQ multiplex PCR; TCRdb's copy keeps in-frame clones and lacks some. Of about 87,000 clones in the sample, approximately 71% were seen once. Sequencing was done on a sample of peripheral blood. These receptors originate from a woman in her fifties or sixties with acute or convalescent COVID-19.

The gene calls are TRBV7-9 and TRBJ1-1; TRBD1 is a possible D gene (5 bases). The CDR3 has 16 amino acids. V was shortened by 1 base and J by 1 base, with 13 bases between the two germline ends. The germline V gene has CDR1 SEHNR and CDR2 FQNEAQ (reference sequence). The CDR3: CASSLVGGVPNTEAFF. As DNA, the CDR3 is TGTGCCAGCAGCTTAGTCGGGGGGGTCCCGAACACTGAAGCTTTCTTT.

This clone was detected only a few times. The V and J genes are TRBV19 and TRBJ1-1, with D unresolved. The V end was cut by 1 base, the J end by 1 base, with 10 bases between. The CDR3 contains 15 residues. CDR1 and CDR2 from the germline V gene are LNHDA and SQIVND (reference sequence). The CDR3 region is CASSIAGLWNTEAFF. The CDR3, as DNA: TGTGCCAGTAGTATAGCGGGTTTGTGGAACACTGAAGCTTTCTTT.

The J gene is TRBJ1-1, the V gene TRBV6-5, with no clear D. The CDR3 length is 12 residues. Germline CDR1 is MNHEY and CDR2 is SVGAGI. Trimming removed 6 bases at V and 8 bases at J, with 13 bases between. CDR3 bases: TGTGCCAGCAGCCCACGAGGGAAGGAAGCTTTCTTT. This gives the protein CASSPRGKEAFF.

CDR3 DNA sequence: TGTGCCAGCAGTCCGGGGACAGCCAGCGAGCTGTTTTTT. Translating gives CASSPGTASELFF. The chain links TRBV2 to TRBJ2-2; 7 positions agree with TRBD1. V dropped 5 bases and J dropped 11; count of bases not matched to a gene: 8. This CDR3 comprises 13 residues. The germline V gene encodes CDR1 SNHLY and CDR2 FYNNEI.

The chain links TRBV3-1 (or the pseudogene TRBV3-2) to TRBJ2-7; D remains unclear. With 0 bases removed from V and 9 bases from J, the gap between germline ends came to 18 bases. The germline V gene has CDR1 LGHDT and CDR2 YNNKEL (reference sequence). This CDR3 comprises 15 residues. For the CDR3, the DNA is TGTGCCAGCAGCCAAGATAGGAAAGGTCTACGAGGGCAGTACTTC. Protein product: CASSQDRKGLRGQYF.

The V and J genes are TRBV27 and TRBJ2-3; TRBD2 is a possible D gene (6 bases). Germline V gives CDR1 MNHEY, CDR2 SMNVEV (reference sequence). The CDR3 loop spans 17 amino acids. V lost 4 bases to trimming and J lost 2 bases, with 19 bases between them. CDR3 in DNA: TGTGCCAGCAGTTCTCATCTTCCGGGACTCCTCACAGATACGCAGTATTTT. This gives the protein CASSSHLPGLLTDTQYF.

The chain combines TRBV20-1 with TRBJ2-3; perhaps TRBD2 as D (5 bases). Per germline, CDR1 DFQATT and CDR2 SNEGSKA (reference sequence). V was clipped by 3 bases and J by 2 bases, with 15 bases between them. CDR3 length equals 15 residues. The DNA for the CDR3 is TGCAGTGCTAGTTTGGGAGAGTGGATCACAGATACGCAGTATTTT. The encoded protein is CSASLGEWITDTQYF.